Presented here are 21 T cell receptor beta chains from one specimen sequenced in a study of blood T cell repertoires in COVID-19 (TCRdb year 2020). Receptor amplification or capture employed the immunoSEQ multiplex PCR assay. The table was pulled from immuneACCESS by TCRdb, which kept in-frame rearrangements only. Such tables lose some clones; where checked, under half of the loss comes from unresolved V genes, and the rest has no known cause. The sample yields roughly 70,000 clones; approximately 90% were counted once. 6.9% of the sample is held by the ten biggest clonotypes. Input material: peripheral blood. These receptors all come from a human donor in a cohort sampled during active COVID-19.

CDR3 in amino acids: CASSQGHGNPRGDTQYF. The DNA of the CDR3 is TGCGCCAGCAGCCAAGGTCACGGTAACCCCAGGGGAGATACGCAGTATTTT. The chain joins TRBV4-3 to TRBJ2-3; possible D gene TRBD1, 6 bases. The CDR3 contains 17 residues. Germline CDR1 is LGHNA and CDR2 is YSLEER. V was shortened by 1 base and J by 5 bases, with 19 bases between the two germline ends.

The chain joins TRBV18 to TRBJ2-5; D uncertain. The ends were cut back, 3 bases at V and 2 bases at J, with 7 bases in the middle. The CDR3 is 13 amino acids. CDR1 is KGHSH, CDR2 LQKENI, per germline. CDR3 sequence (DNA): TGTGCCAGCTCACCGGGCAAACAAGAGACCCAGTACTTC. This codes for CASSPGKQETQYF.

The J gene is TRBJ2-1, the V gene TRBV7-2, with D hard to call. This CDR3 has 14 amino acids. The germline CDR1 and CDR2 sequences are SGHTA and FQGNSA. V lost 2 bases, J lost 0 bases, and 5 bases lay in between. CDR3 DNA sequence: TGTGCCAGCAGCTTACTACGCTCCTACAATGAGCAGTTCTTC. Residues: CASSLLRSYNEQFF.

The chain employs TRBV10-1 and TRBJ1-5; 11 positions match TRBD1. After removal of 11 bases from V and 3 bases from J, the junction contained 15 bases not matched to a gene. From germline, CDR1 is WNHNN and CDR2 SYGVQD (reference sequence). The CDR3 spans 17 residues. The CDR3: CAPARGGTGGHNQPQHF. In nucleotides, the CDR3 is TGCGCCCCCGCCCGGGGTGGGACAGGGGGGCACAATCAGCCCCAGCATTTT.

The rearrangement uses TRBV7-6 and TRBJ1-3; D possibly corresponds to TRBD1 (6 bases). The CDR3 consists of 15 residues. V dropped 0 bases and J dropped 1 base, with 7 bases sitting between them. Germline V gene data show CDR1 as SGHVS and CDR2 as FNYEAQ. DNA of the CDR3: TGTGCCAGCAGCTTAGCGCAGGGGTCTGGAAACACCATATATTTT. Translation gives CASSLAQGSGNTIYF.

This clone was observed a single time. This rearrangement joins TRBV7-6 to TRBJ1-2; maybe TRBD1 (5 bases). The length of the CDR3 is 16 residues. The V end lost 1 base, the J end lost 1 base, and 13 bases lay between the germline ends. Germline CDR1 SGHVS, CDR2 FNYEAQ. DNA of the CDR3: TGTGCCAGCAGCTTAGTTACGGGGGGTGGTAACTATGGCTACACCTTC. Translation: CASSLVTGGGNYGYTF.

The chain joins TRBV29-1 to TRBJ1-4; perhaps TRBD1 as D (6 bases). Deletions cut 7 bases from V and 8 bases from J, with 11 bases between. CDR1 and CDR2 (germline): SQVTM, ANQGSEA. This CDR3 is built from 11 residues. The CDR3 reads CSGQVGEKLFF. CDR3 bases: TGCAGCGGACAGGTCGGGGAAAAACTGTTTTTT.

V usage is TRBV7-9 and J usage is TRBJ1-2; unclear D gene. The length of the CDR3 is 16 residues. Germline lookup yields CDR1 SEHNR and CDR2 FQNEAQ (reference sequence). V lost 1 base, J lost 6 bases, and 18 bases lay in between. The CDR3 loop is CASSLGGEEITNGYTF. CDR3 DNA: TGTGCCAGCAGCTTAGGCGGCGAGGAGATAACTAATGGCTACACCTTC.

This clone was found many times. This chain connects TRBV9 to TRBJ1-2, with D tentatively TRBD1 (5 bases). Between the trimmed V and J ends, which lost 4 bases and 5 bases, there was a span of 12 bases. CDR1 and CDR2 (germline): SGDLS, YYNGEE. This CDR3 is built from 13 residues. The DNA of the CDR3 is TGTGCCAGCAGCCCATGGGGGGGATATGGCTACACCTTC. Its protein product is CASSPWGGYGYTF.

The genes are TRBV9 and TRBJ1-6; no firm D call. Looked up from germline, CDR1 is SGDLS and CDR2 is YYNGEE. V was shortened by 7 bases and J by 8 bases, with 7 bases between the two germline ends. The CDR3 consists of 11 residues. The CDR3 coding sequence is TGTGCCAGCGGCGGGCATTCACCCCTCCACTTT. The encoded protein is CASGGHSPLHF.

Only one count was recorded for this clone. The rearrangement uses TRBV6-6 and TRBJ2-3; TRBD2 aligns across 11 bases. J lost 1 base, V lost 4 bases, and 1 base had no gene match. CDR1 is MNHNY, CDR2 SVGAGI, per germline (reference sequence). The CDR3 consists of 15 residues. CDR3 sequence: CASSLAGGRTDTQYF. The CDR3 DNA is TGTGCCAGCAGTTTAGCGGGGGGGCGCACAGATACGCAGTATTTT.

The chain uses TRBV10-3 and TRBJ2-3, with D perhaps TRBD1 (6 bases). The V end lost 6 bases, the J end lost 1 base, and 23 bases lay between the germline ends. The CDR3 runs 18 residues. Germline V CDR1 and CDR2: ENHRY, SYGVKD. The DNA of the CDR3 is TGTGCCATCAGCCTCCTGGGCCGGGACATAGTAGGCACAGATACGCAGTATTTT. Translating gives CAISLLGRDIVGTDTQYF.

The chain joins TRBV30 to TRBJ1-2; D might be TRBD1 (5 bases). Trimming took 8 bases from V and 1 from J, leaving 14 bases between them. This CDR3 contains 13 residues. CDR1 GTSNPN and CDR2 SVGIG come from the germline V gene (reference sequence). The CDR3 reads CALRDSVNYGYTF. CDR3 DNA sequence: TGTGCCCTCCGGGACTCCGTTAACTATGGCTACACCTTC.

CDR3 protein: CASSWGGGAGDTQYF. CDR3 bases: TGCGCCAGCAGCTGGGGCGGGGGGGCAGGAGATACGCAGTATTTT. The V gene is TRBV5-1, the J gene TRBJ2-3; 9 bases line up with TRBD2. Germline values: CDR1 SGHRS, CDR2 YFSETQ. Trimming removed 3 bases from V and 5 bases from J; junction bases left unmatched: 7. This CDR3 spans 15 amino acids.

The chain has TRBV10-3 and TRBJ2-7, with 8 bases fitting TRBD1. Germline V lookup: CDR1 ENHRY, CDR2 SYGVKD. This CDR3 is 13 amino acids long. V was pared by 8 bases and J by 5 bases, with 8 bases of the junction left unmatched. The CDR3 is CAISARGQDEQYF. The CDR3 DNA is TGTGCCATCTCGGCCAGGGGGCAGGACGAGCAGTACTTC.

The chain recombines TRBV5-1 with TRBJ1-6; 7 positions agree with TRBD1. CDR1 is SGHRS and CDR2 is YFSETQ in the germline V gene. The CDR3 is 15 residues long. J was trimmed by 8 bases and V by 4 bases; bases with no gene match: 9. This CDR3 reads CASSPTRGQDSPLHF. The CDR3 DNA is TGCGCCAGCAGCCCTACTAGGGGGCAGGATTCACCCCTCCACTTT.

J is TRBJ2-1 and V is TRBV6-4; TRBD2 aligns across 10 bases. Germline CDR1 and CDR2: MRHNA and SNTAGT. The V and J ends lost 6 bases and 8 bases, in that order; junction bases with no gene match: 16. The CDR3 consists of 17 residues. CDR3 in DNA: TGTGCCAGCAGCCATGACCCTAGCGGGGGTTTAAGGGATGAGCAGTTCTTC. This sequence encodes CASSHDPSGGLRDEQFF.

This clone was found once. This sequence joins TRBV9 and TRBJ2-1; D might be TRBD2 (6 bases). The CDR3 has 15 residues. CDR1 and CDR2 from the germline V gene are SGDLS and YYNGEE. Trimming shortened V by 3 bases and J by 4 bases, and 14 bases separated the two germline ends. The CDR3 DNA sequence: TGTGCCAGCAGCGGACTAGGAGCCCCTTACAATGAGCAGTTCTTC. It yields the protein CASSGLGAPYNEQFF.

CDR3 nucleotides: TGTGCCAGCAGCCAGTCTAGCGGGGGGGCTGCCACCGGGGAGCTGTTTTTT. Translated: CASSQSSGGAATGELFF. This chain links TRBV4-2 with TRBJ2-2, with 12 bases that match TRBD2. The CDR3 sequence is 17 residues long. The V segment lost 3 bases and the J segment 4 bases; nucleotides outside the gene matches: 6. Germline values: CDR1 LGHNA, CDR2 YNFKEQ.

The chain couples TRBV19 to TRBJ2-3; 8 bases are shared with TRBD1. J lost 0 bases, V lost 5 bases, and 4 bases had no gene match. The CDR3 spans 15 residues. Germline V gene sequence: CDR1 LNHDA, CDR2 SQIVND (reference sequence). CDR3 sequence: CASSLRTGSTDTQYF. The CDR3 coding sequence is TGTGCCAGTAGTCTCCGGACAGGGAGCACAGATACGCAGTATTTT.

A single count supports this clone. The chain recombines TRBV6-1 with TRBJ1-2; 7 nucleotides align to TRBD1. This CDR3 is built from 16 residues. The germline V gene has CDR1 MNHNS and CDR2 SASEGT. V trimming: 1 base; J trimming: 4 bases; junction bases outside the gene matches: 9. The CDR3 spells CASSEVPRGVGYGYTF. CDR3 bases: TGTGCCAGCAGTGAAGTGCCCAGGGGGGTTGGCTATGGCTACACCTTC.